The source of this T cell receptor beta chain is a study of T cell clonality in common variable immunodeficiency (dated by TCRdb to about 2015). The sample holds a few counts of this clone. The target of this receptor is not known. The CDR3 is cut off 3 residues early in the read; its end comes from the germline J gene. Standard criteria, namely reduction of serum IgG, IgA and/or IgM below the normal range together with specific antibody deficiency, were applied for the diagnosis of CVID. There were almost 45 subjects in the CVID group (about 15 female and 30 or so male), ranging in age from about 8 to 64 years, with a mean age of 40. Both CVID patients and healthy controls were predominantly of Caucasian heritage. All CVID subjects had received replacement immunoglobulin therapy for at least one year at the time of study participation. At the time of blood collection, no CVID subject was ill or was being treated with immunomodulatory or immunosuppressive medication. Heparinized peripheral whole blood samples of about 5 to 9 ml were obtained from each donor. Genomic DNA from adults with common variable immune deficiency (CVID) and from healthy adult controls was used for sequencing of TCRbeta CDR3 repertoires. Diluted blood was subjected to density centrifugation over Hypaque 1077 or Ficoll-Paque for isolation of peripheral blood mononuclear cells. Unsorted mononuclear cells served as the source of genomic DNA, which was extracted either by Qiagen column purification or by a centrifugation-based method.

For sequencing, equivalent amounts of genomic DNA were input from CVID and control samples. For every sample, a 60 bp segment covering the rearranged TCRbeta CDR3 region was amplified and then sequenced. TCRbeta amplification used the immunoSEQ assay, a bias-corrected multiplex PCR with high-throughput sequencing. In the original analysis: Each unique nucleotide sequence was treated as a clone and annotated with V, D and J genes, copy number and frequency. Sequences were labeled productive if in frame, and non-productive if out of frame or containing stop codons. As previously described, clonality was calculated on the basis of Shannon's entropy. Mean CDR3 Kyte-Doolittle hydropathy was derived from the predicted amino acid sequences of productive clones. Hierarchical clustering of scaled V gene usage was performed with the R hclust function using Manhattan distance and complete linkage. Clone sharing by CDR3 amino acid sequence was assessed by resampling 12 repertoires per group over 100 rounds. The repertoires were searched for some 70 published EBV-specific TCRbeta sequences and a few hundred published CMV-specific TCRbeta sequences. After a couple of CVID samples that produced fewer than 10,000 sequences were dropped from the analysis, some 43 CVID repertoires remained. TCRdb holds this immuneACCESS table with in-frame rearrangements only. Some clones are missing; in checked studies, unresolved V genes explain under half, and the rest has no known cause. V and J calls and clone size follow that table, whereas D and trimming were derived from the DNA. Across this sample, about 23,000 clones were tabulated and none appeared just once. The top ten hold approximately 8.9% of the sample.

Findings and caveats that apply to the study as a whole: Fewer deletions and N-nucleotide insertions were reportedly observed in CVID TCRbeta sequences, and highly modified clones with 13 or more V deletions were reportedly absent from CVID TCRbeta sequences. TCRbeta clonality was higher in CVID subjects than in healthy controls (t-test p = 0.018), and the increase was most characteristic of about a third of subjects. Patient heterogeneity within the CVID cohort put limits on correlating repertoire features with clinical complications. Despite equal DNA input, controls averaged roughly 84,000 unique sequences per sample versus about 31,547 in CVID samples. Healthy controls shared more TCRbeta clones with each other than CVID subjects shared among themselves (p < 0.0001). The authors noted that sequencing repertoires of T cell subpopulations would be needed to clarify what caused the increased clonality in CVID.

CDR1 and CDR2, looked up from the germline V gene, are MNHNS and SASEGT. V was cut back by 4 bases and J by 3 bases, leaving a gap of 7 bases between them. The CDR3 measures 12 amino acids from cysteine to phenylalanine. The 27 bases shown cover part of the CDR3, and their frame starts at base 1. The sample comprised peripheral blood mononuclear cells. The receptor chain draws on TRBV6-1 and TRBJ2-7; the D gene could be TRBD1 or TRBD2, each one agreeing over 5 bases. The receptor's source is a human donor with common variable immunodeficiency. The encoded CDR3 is CASSGGVYEQYF. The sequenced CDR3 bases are TGTGCCAGCAGTGGAGGGGTCTACGAG.